These 9 T cell receptor beta chains were sequenced from one sample in a study of early T cells in non-severe SARS-CoV-2 infection. Each CDR3 protein is one row after TCRdb ran MiXCR on the 5' RACE reads. The data hold roughly 67,000 distinct CDR3 sequences, with 12% observed a single time. Sequenced material: whole blood. The receptors were sampled from an adult who was a healthcare worker with PCR-confirmed SARS-CoV-2 infection or an uninfected control (not recorded which).

This clonotype was picked up many times. The rearrangement uses TRBV21-1 and TRBJ1-3; the DNA was not compared with TRBD1, the D call given in the table. TRBV21-1 is a pseudogene. The CDR3 extends over 16 amino acids. The DNA for the CDR3 is TGTGCCAGCAGCAAATACAGGGGGCTCTCTGGAAACACCATATATTTT. It encodes CASSKYRGLSGNTIYF.

This clonotype was found a few times. The chain has TRBV7-9 and TRBJ1-2; 10 nucleotides match TRBD1. Germline V gene sequence: CDR1 SEHNR, CDR2 FQNEAQ (reference sequence). V lost 6 bases to trimming and J lost 6 bases; unmatched junction nucleotides: 1. This CDR3 region has 12 residues. The CDR3 DNA follows: TGTGCCAGCAGGGGGACAGGGGATGGCTACACCTTC. It specifies CASRGTGDGYTF.

This clonotype was seen repeatedly, ten times or more. V gene TRBV5-1 combines with J gene TRBJ1-1; D is ambiguous. This CDR3 region has 15 residues. V lost 0 bases and J lost 2, with 11 bases in between. Germline V gives CDR1 SGHRS, CDR2 YFSETQ. The CDR3 loop reads CASSLVGMKNTEAFF. CDR3 sequence (DNA): TGCGCCAGCAGCTTGGTAGGGATGAAAAACACTGAAGCTTTCTTT.

V usage is TRBV9 and J usage is TRBJ1-1; D possibly corresponds to TRBD1 (6 bases). This CDR3 spans 14 amino acids. V lost 4 bases, J lost 1 base, and 11 bases lay in between. The germline V gene encodes CDR1 SGDLS and CDR2 YYNGEE. CDR3 in DNA: TGTGCCAGCAGCCTCAGGGGAACGAACACTGAAGCTTTCTTT. Protein product: CASSLRGTNTEAFF.

Many counts were recorded for this clonotype. This sequence joins TRBV13 and TRBJ1-2; D remains ambiguous. CDR1 and CDR2 (germline): PRHDT, FYEKMQ (reference sequence). Trimming took 4 bases from V and 3 from J, leaving 18 bases between them. The CDR3 totals 16 residues. The CDR3 region is CASSSPAIDVYYGYTF. In nucleotides, the CDR3 is TGTGCCAGCAGCTCCCCGGCTATTGACGTATACTATGGCTACACCTTC.

This chain joins TRBV28 and TRBJ1-1; D uncertain. CDR3 length: 16 amino acids. Germline V gives CDR1 MDHEN, CDR2 SYDVKM. V lost 4 bases to trimming and J lost 1 base, with 16 bases between them. The DNA of the CDR3 is TGTGCCAGCAGTTCTGAGGCGTTAGGAGGGAACACTGAAGCTTTCTTT. Translating it yields CASSSEALGGNTEAFF.

This clonotype was seen many times. This sequence joins TRBV6-1 and TRBJ2-4; tentative D call: TRBD2 (6 bases). The CDR3 runs to 14 residues. Germline values: CDR1 MNHNS, CDR2 SASEGT. Trimming took off 4 bases at V and 7 bases at J, with 14 bases between the two ends. The CDR3 spells CASSAGGVGNIQYF. In DNA, the CDR3 is TGTGCCAGCAGTGCCGGGGGAGTAGGGAACATTCAGTACTTC.

The gene calls are TRBV18 and TRBJ2-3; D is perhaps TRBD2 (7 bases). The CDR3 covers 15 residues. V was pared by 6 bases and J by 4 bases, with 17 bases between. Per the germline V gene, CDR1 is KGHSH and CDR2 is LQKENI. CDR3 nucleotides: TGTGCCAGCTCTCGACTAGGGGGGGCATCAGATACGCAGTATTTT. It yields the protein CASSRLGGASDTQYF. The entire variable domain, with the rest obtained from reference TRBV18 and TRBJ2-3, is as follows: NAGVMQNPRHLVRRRGQEARLRCSPMKGHSHVYWYRQLPEEGLKFMVYLQKENIIDESGMPKERFSAEFPKEGPSILRIQQVVRGDSAAYFCASSRLGGASDTQYFGPGTRLTVL.

This chain joins TRBV7-2 and TRBJ1-2; D may be TRBD1 (6 bases). Germline V gene sequence: CDR1 SGHTA, CDR2 FQGNSA. The V end lost 2 bases, the J end lost 3 bases, and 7 bases lay between the germline ends. The length of the CDR3 is 13 residues. The CDR3 region is CASSLWTDYGYTF. The CDR3 DNA follows: TGTGCCAGCAGCTTATGGACAGACTATGGCTACACCTTC.